A single sample is the source of the 30 T cell receptor beta chains below, sequenced in a study of cytotoxic CD8 clonotypes in ibrutinib-treated CLL. Data came from immunoSEQ multiplex PCR; TCRdb stores just in-frame clones and leaves some out. In the table there are 65,000 to 85,000 clones, around four fifths of which are singletons. This material consisted of PBMCs, taken after 24 months of ibrutinib treatment. The receptors were gathered from a human donor with chronic lymphocytic leukemia.

This clone was seen repeatedly, ten times or more. The chain uses TRBV29-1 and TRBJ1-5; D gene uncertain. Trimming took 4 bases from V and 3 from J, leaving 10 bases between them. Germline CDR1 reads SQVTM; CDR2 reads ANQGSEA. The CDR3 spans 13 residues. The CDR3 DNA is TGCAGCGTTGTTACGGATTACAATCAGCCCCAGCATTTT. Its protein is CSVVTDYNQPQHF.

This chain connects TRBV30 to TRBJ2-3; no reliable D call. This CDR3 is 14 amino acids long. V lost 2 bases and J 0 bases, leaving 9 bases between the germline ends. Germline CDR1 GTSNPN, CDR2 SVGIG (reference sequence). The CDR3 spells CAWSSRTSTDTQYF. The CDR3 nucleotides read TGTGCCTGGAGTAGTCGGACGAGCACAGATACGCAGTATTTT.

The V call is TRBV5-1, the J call TRBJ2-5, with 7 bases aligning to TRBD1. Unmatched junction bases numbered 5, after V lost 4 bases and J lost 5 bases. Germline CDR1 SGHRS, CDR2 YFSETQ. CDR3 size: 13 residues. In DNA, the CDR3 is TGCGCCAGCAGCCCGACAGGGTCCGAGACCCAGTACTTC. Amino acids: CASSPTGSETQYF.

V gene TRBV2 combines with J gene TRBJ2-5; 7 bases line up with TRBD1. In germline, CDR1 is SNHLY, CDR2 FYNNEI. V lost 8 bases and J lost 4; bases outside the gene matches: 7. This CDR3 comprises 13 residues. CDR3 sequence: CASAPTGLETQYF. The DNA for the CDR3 is TGTGCCAGCGCCCCGACAGGGTTAGAGACCCAGTACTTC.

The chain recombines TRBV28 with TRBJ2-7; D may be TRBD1 (6 bases). The CDR3 has 13 amino acids. Germline lookup yields CDR1 MDHEN and CDR2 SYDVKM. V was cut by 10 bases and J by 6 bases, with 19 bases left in between. The CDR3 sequence: CATRGWVAAEQYF. CDR3 coding DNA: TGTGCCACCAGGGGTTGGGTCGCGGCCGAGCAGTACTTC.

This chain links TRBV7-3 with TRBJ2-3, with D maybe TRBD1 (6 bases). V shed 4 bases and J shed 2 bases, with 10 bases lying between them. The CDR3 runs to 14 residues. CDR1 and CDR2 from the germline V gene are SGHTA and FQGTGA. This CDR3 reads CASSSQGFTDTQYF. CDR3 DNA: TGTGCCAGCAGCTCCCAGGGGTTCACAGATACGCAGTATTTT.

The chain is built from TRBV2 and TRBJ2-5; 8 bases line up with TRBD2. The CDR3 is made up of 18 amino acids. Germline trimming cut 7 bases from V and 4 bases from J; bases unmatched to any gene: 20. Germline CDR1 reads SNHLY; CDR2 reads FYNNEI. For the CDR3, the DNA is TGTGCCAGCACTCAAATGGGTGGGGGACTAGTCTCGGGAGAGACCCAGTACTTC. It translates to CASTQMGGGLVSGETQYF.

The genes are TRBV5-6 and TRBJ2-1; a possible D gene is TRBD1 (5 bases). The CDR3 runs 17 residues. Germline assignment: CDR1 SGHDT and CDR2 YYEEEE. The V gene lost 4 bases and the J gene lost 8 bases, with 25 bases spanning the gap. The CDR3 nucleotides are TGTGCCAGCAGCGAAGTCTCATGGCAGGGTTGGCGCGATGAGCAGTTCTTC. Translation gives CASSEVSWQGWRDEQFF.

This chain joins TRBV28 and TRBJ1-3, with D perhaps matching TRBD1 (6 bases). Germline V gene lookup returns CDR1 MDHEN and CDR2 SYDVKM. The CDR3 spans 13 residues. V was shortened by 7 bases and J by 4 bases, with 11 bases between the two germline ends. The CDR3 sequence is CASTQTGGNTIYF. CDR3 nucleotides: TGTGCCAGCACCCAGACAGGAGGAAACACCATATATTTT.

The chain joins TRBV19 to TRBJ2-1; 9 bases match TRBD2. This CDR3 has 19 amino acids. Per germline, CDR1 LNHDA and CDR2 SQIVND (reference sequence). J was trimmed by 2 bases and V by 0 bases; bases with no gene match: 11. In DNA, the CDR3 is TGTGCCAGTAGTATAGATACCCTCCGACTAGCGGAGCCCTACAATGAGCAGTTCTTC. Protein sequence: CASSIDTLRLAEPYNEQFF.

CDR3 nucleotide sequence: TGTGCCAGCAGCCGGATGGACAGGTACGAGCAGTACTTC. It translates to CASSRMDRYEQYF. This chain connects TRBV14 to TRBJ2-7; TRBD1 aligns across 7 bases. Germline V gene sequence: CDR1 SGHDN, CDR2 FVKESK. This CDR3 spans 13 amino acids. The junction had 4 bases not matched to a gene; V was cut back by 4 bases and J by 4 bases.

This clone was recorded many times. This specimen includes other DNA sequences encoding the same CDR3. The V call is TRBV2, the J call TRBJ2-7, with TRBD2 as a possible D gene (6 bases). The germline V gene has CDR1 SNHLY and CDR2 FYNNEI. The CDR3 is 11 residues long. Deletions cut 6 bases from V and 4 bases from J, with 7 bases between. CDR3 sequence (DNA): TGTGCCAGCAGGGGGACTTACGAGCAGTACTTC. Its translation: CASRGTYEQYF.

The chain combines TRBV7-8 with TRBJ2-2; D might be TRBD2 (6 bases). This CDR3 spans 17 amino acids. V was pared by 5 bases and J by 7 bases, with 23 bases between. The germline V gene has CDR1 SGHVS and CDR2 FQNEAQ. The CDR3 loop is CASSQTVRVRGIGELFF. CDR3 nucleotide sequence: TGTGCCAGCAGCCAGACCGTTCGGGTGCGGGGAATCGGGGAGCTGTTTTTT.

The V call is TRBV29-1, the J call TRBJ2-7, with D possibly matching TRBD1 (5 bases). CDR1 SQVTM and CDR2 ANQGSEA come from the germline V gene. The CDR3 loop spans 13 amino acids. Trimming took 7 bases from V and 4 from J, leaving 17 bases between them. The CDR3 DNA follows: TGCAGCGCAATACAGCACAAGGGGTACGAGCAGTACTTC. Translated, it gives CSAIQHKGYEQYF.

The CDR3 is CAWSVGLTDTQYF. CDR3 sequence (DNA): TGTGCCTGGAGTGTGGGACTCACAGATACGCAGTATTTT. The chain recombines TRBV30 with TRBJ2-3; D might be TRBD2 (6 bases). This CDR3 has 13 amino acids. Germline assignment: CDR1 GTSNPN and CDR2 SVGIG (reference sequence). V was clipped by 0 bases and J by 2 bases, with 6 bases between them.

A remark on this clone: Other DNA sequences within the sample encode an identical CDR3. The chain combines TRBV4-2 with TRBJ2-3, with 8 bases fitting TRBD2. The trim removed 3 bases at V and 6 bases at J, leaving 8 bases unmatched. The germline CDR1 and CDR2 sequences are LGHNA and YNFKEQ. CDR3 size: 15 residues. The CDR3 DNA follows: TGTGCCAGCAGCCAGGATGGCGGGGGGTCGGATACGCAGTATTTT. Amino acid sequence: CASSQDGGGSDTQYF.

The chain is built from TRBV7-6 and TRBJ2-3, with D possibly matching TRBD1 (5 bases). The CDR3 covers 13 residues. V was pared by 5 bases and J by 4 bases, with 10 bases between. Germline-derived CDR1 and CDR2 are SGHVS and FNYEAQ. In DNA form, the CDR3 reads TGTGCCAGCAGCCCAGGGCCGGCAGATACGCAGTATTTT. Its protein product is CASSPGPADTQYF.

The V gene is TRBV15, the J gene TRBJ2-5; unclear D gene. Germline V gene lookup returns CDR1 LNHNV and CDR2 YYDKDF (reference sequence). Trimming shortened V by 0 bases and J by 4 bases, and 6 bases separated the two germline ends. The CDR3 sequence is 13 residues long. The CDR3 loop is CATSREGPETQYF. CDR3 in DNA: TGTGCCACCAGCAGAGAAGGGCCAGAGACCCAGTACTTC.

The rearrangement links TRBV2 to TRBJ2-4; possibly TRBD1 for D (6 bases). V was trimmed by 6 bases and J by 0 bases, leaving 12 bases between them. In germline, CDR1 is SNHLY, CDR2 FYNNEI. The CDR3 is 15 residues long. CDR3: CASSLGTLAKNIQYF. The CDR3 DNA is TGTGCCAGCAGCCTAGGGACACTAGCCAAAAACATTCAGTACTTC.

This clone was counted a single time. The chain is built from TRBV30 and TRBJ2-3, with 9 bases matching TRBD2. The CDR3 is 14 amino acids. The V gene end was trimmed by 3 bases and the J gene end by 5 bases; junction bases not matched to a gene: 6. Germline CDR1 reads GTSNPN; CDR2 reads SVGIG (reference sequence). CDR3 in DNA: TGTGCCTGGAGACCAGCGGGAGGAGAAGATACGCAGTATTTT. It is translated as CAWRPAGGEDTQYF. Looking up the rest from reference TRBV30 and TRBJ2-3 gives the full variable domain: SQTIHQWPATLVQPVGSPLSLECTVEGTSNPNLYWYRQAAGRGLQLLFYSVGIGQISSEVPQNLSASRPQDRQFILSSKKLLLSDSGFYLCAWRPAGGEDTQYFGPGTRLTVL.

J is TRBJ1-1 and V is TRBV19; D gene ambiguous. The germline gives CDR1 LNHDA, CDR2 SQIVND (reference sequence). This CDR3 is 14 amino acids long. The V end lost 3 bases, the J end lost 0 bases, and 8 bases lay between the germline ends. The CDR3 nucleotides read TGTGCCAGTAGTATCGTAGCGATGAACACTGAAGCTTTCTTT. Its protein product is CASSIVAMNTEAFF. Supplemented by reference TRBV19 and TRBJ1-1, the full variable domain reads DGGITQSPKYLFRKEGQNVTLSCEQNLNHDAMYWYRQDPGQGLRLIYYSQIVNDFQKGDIAEGYSVSREKKESFPLTVTSAQKNPTAFYLCASSIVAMNTEAFFGQGTRLTVV.

This clone was seen at least ten times. This chain connects TRBV4-2 to TRBJ1-1; no reliable D call. CDR3 size: 11 residues. The ends were cut back, 5 bases at V and 5 bases at J, with 6 bases in the middle. Per the germline V gene, CDR1 is LGHNA and CDR2 is YNFKEQ. DNA for the CDR3: TGTGCCAGCAGCGAAACTACTGAAGCTTTCTTT. This encodes CASSETTEAFF.

The chain has TRBV6-1 and TRBJ1-2; 7 bases map to TRBD1. Germline CDR1 is MNHNS and CDR2 is SASEGT. The CDR3 loop spans 15 amino acids. With V trimmed by 7 bases and J by 4 bases, 12 bases remained unmatched. CDR3 in amino acids: CASTGPRDRGYGYTF. The CDR3 DNA reads TGTGCCAGCACCGGCCCCCGGGACAGAGGCTATGGCTACACCTTC.

The rearrangement uses TRBV4-2 and TRBJ2-1, with D perhaps matching TRBD2 (5 bases). Germline values: CDR1 LGHNA, CDR2 YNFKEQ. Trimming shortened V by 0 bases and J by 0 bases, and 6 bases separated the two germline ends. This CDR3 region has 15 residues. CDR3 coding DNA: TGTGCCAGCAGCCAAGATGCGGGCTCCTACAATGAGCAGTTCTTC. Translating gives CASSQDAGSYNEQFF.

This sequence joins TRBV23-1 and TRBJ2-1, with D uncertain. TRBV23-1 is identified as an open reading frame with a role that is uncertain. This CDR3 has 15 amino acids. Trimming removed 10 bases at V and 8 bases at J, with 24 bases between. The CDR3 spells CATTEVRQTSDEQFF. CDR3 bases: TGCGCCACCACCGAGGTACGGCAGACCTCGGATGAGCAGTTCTTC.

The rearrangement joins TRBV19 to TRBJ1-2; 9 positions match TRBD1. The CDR3 spans 15 residues. Germline V gene lookup returns CDR1 LNHDA and CDR2 SQIVND (reference sequence). J was trimmed by 8 bases and V by 7 bases; bases with no gene match: 14. The chain's CDR3 is CASTSWDRVFNGYTF. DNA of the CDR3: TGTGCCAGTACCTCTTGGGACAGGGTTTTCAACGGCTACACCTTC.

The genes are TRBV6-6 and TRBJ1-2; no clear D gene. Germline V lookup: CDR1 MNHNY, CDR2 SVGAGI (reference sequence). The V end was cut by 4 bases, the J end by 0 bases, with 15 bases between. This CDR3 is built from 16 residues. The CDR3 protein is CASSSHPGATNYGYTF. CDR3 DNA: TGTGCCAGCAGTTCGCATCCGGGAGCTACTAACTATGGCTACACCTTC.

V and J are TRBV2 and TRBJ2-7; no clear D. From germline, CDR1 is SNHLY and CDR2 FYNNEI. The V and J ends lost 8 bases and 0 bases respectively, with 14 bases between them. The CDR3 is 14 residues long. The CDR3 DNA follows: TGTGCCAGCCTTCAGGTTTTTAACTCCTACGAGCAGTACTTC. Protein: CASLQVFNSYEQYF.

This clone showed up many times. This rearrangement joins TRBV29-1 to TRBJ2-7; 9 bases map to TRBD1. The CDR3 loop spans 12 amino acids. V lost 4 bases and J lost 5; bases outside the gene matches: 3. Germline V gene data show CDR1 as SQVTM and CDR2 as ANQGSEA. The CDR3 sequence: CSVGRTGDEQYF. The CDR3 DNA reads as TGCAGCGTTGGGCGGACAGGGGACGAGCAGTACTTC.

This clone showed up just once. This chain links TRBV5-4 with TRBJ2-5; D call uncertain. Germline V gene data show CDR1 as SGHNT and CDR2 as YYREEE (reference sequence). V was pared by 4 bases and J by 0 bases, with 4 bases between. The CDR3 extends over 12 amino acids. CDR3 sequence (DNA): TGTGCCAGCAGCACCAACCAAGAGACCCAGTACTTC. It translates to CASSTNQETQYF.